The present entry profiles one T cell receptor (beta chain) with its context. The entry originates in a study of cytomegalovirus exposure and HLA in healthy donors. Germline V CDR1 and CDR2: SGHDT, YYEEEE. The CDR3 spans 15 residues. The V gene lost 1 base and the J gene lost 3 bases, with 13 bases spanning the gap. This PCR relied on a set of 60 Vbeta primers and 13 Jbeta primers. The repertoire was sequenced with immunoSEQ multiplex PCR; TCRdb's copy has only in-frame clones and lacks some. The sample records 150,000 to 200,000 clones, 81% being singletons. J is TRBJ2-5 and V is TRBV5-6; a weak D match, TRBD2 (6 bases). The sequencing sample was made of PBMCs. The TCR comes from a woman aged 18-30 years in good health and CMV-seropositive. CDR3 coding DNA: TGTGCCAGCAGCTTGTTTGTGGCGGGGAAAGAGACCCAGTACTTC. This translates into CASSLFVAGKETQYF.